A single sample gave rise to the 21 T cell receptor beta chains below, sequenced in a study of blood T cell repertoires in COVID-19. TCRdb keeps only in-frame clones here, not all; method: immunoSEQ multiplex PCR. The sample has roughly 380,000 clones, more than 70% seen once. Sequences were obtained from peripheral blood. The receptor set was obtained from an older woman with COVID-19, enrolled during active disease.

Here the CDR3 DNA reads TGTGCCAGCACCCCGTCGGTCCTACCCCAGGCGGGGCTGGAGACCCAGTACTTC. Protein product: CASTPSVLPQAGLETQYF. This chain joins TRBV2 and TRBJ2-5; D might be TRBD2 (6 bases). Per the germline V gene, CDR1 is SNHLY and CDR2 is FYNNEI. V lost 7 bases, J lost 5 bases, and 29 bases lay in between. The CDR3 loop spans 18 amino acids.

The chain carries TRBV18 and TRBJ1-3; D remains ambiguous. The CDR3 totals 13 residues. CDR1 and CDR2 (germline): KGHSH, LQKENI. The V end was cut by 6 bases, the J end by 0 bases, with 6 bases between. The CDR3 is CASSSGSGNTIYF. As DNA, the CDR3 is TGTGCCAGCTCCAGCGGCTCTGGAAACACCATATATTTT.

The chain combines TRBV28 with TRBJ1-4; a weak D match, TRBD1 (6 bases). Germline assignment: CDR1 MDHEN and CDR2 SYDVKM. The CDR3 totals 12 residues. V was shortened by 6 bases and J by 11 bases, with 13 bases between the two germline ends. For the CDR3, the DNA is TGTGCCAGCAGCAGGGACATTCGGAAACTGTTTTTT. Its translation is CASSRDIRKLFF.

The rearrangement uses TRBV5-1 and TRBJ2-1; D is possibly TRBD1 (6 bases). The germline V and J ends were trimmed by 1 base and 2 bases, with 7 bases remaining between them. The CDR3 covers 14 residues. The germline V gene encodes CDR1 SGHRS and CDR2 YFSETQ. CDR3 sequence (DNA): TGCGCCAGCAGCTTGAGGACAGCCTACAATGAGCAGTTCTTC. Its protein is CASSLRTAYNEQFF.

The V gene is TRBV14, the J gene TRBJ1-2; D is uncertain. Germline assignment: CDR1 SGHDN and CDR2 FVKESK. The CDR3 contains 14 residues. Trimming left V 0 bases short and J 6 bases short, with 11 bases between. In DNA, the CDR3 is TGTGCCAGCAGCCAAGATACCGGGAGGGATGGCTACACCTTC. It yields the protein CASSQDTGRDGYTF.

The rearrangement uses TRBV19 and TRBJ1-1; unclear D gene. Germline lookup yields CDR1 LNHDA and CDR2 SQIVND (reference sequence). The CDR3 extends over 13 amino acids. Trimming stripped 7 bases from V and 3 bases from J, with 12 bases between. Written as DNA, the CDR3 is TGTGCCAGTACCGAACAGACGGACACTGAAGCTTTCTTT. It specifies CASTEQTDTEAFF. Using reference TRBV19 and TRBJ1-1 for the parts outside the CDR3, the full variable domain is DGGITQSPKYLFRKEGQNVTLSCEQNLNHDAMYWYRQDPGQGLRLIYYSQIVNDFQKGDIAEGYSVSREKKESFPLTVTSAQKNPTAFYLCASTEQTDTEAFFGQGTRLTVV.

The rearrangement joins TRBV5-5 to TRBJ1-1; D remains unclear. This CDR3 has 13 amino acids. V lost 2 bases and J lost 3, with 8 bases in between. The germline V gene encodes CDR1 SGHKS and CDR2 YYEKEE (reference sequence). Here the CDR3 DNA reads TGTGCCAGCAGCTTTACAGCGGACACTGAAGCTTTCTTT. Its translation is CASSFTADTEAFF. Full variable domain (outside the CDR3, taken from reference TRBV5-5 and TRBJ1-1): DAGVTQSPTHLIKTRGQQVTLRCSPISGHKSVSWYQQVLGQGPQFIFQYYEKEERGRGNFPDRFSARQFPNYSSELNVNALLLGDSALYLCASSFTADTEAFFGQGTRLTVV.

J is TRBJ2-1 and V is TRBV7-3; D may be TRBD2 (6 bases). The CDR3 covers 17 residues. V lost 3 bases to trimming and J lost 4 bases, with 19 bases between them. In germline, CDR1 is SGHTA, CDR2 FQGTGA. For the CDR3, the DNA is TGTGCCAGCAGCTTGGCGCAAGGGACTTGGTTTTACAATGAGCAGTTCTTC. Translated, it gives CASSLAQGTWFYNEQFF.

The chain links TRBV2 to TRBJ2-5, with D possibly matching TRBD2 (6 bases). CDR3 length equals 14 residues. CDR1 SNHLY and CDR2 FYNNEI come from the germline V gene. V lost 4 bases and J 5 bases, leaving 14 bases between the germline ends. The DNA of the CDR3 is TGTGCCAGCAGTGCGCCGGGGAGGATGGAGACCCAGTACTTC. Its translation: CASSAPGRMETQYF.

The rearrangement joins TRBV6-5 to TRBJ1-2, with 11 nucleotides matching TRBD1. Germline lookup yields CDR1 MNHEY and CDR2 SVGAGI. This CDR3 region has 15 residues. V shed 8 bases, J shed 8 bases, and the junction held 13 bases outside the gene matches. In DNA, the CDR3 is TGTGCCAGCCAACCACTAAGGACAGGGGGCTACGGCTACACCTTC. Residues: CASQPLRTGGYGYTF.

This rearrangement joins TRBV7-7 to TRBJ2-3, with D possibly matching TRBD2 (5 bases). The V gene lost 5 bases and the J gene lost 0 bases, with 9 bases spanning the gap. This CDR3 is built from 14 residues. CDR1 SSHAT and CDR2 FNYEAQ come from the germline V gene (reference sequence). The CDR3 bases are TGTGCCAGCAGCGCTAGCAGTAGCACAGATACGCAGTATTTT. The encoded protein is CASSASSSTDTQYF.

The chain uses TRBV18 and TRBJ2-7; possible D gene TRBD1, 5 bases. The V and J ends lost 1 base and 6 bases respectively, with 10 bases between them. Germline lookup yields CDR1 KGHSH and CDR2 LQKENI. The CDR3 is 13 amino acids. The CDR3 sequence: CASSPQGLSEQYF. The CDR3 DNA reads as TGTGCCAGCTCACCACAGGGGCTCAGCGAGCAGTACTTC.

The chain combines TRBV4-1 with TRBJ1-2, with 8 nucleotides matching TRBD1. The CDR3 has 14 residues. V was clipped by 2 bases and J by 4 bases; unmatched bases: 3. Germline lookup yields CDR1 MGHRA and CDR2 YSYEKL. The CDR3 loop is CASSQQGAGYGYTF. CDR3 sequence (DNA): TGCGCCAGCAGCCAACAGGGGGCGGGCTATGGCTACACCTTC.

DNA of the CDR3: TGTGCCAGCAGTTCCCTGAGCAGGAGCGGGGGCTACACCTTC. It codes for CASSSLSRSGGYTF. The chain joins TRBV28 to TRBJ1-2; D call uncertain. V was shortened by 4 bases and J by 8 bases, with 17 bases between the two germline ends. This CDR3 comprises 14 residues. CDR1 and CDR2 from the germline V gene are MDHEN and SYDVKM.

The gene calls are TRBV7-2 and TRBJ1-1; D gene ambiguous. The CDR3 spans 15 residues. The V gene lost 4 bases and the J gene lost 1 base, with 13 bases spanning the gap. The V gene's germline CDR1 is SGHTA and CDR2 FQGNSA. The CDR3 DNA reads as TGTGCCAGCAGCTCTAGCTTACAGACGAACACTGAAGCTTTCTTT. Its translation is CASSSSLQTNTEAFF.

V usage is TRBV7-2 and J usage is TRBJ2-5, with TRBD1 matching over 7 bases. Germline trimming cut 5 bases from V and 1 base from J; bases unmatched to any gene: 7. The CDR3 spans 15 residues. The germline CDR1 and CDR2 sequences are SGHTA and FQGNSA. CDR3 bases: TGTGCCAGCAGCCTGCAGACAGGGACCCAAGAGACCCAGTACTTC. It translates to CASSLQTGTQETQYF.

For the CDR3, the DNA is TGCGCCACCCCCTACAATCAGCCCCAGCATTTT. Its translation is CATPYNQPQHF. The chain has TRBV10-1 and TRBJ1-5; D unclear. V was trimmed by 10 bases and J by 3 bases, leaving 7 bases between them. The CDR3 consists of 11 residues. From germline, CDR1 is WNHNN and CDR2 SYGVQD (reference sequence).

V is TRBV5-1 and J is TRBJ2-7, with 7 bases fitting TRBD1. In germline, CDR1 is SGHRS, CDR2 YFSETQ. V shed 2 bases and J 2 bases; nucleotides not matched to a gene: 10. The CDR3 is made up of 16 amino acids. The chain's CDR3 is CASSFLKTGTAYEQYF. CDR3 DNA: TGCGCCAGCAGCTTTTTGAAGACCGGGACAGCCTACGAGCAGTACTTC.

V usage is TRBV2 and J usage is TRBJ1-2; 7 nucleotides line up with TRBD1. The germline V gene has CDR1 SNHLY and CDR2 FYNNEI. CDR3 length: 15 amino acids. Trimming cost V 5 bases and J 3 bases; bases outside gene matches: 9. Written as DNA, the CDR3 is TGTGCCAGCAGTTTACGACAGGGTTCCCACTATGGCTACACCTTC. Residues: CASSLRQGSHYGYTF.

This chain's CDR3 is CASSFVVGGSDTEAFF. CDR3 DNA sequence: TGTGCCAGCAGCTTTGTCGTAGGGGGAAGTGACACTGAAGCTTTCTTT. The gene calls are TRBV12-1 and TRBJ1-1; the table calls TRBD1, which could not be checked here. TRBV12-1 is recorded as a pseudogene. The CDR3 has 16 amino acids.

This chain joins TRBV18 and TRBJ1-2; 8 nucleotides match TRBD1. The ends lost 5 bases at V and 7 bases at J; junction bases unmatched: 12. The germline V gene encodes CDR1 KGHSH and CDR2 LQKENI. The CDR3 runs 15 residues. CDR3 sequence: CASSGLDRAAGGYTF. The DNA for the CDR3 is TGTGCCAGCTCAGGACTGGACAGGGCCGCGGGTGGCTACACCTTC.